A single sample gave rise to the 9 T cell receptor beta chains below, sequenced in a study of quantifying T cell responses using KT2 cells. Study summary: cDNA was made from DNase-treated RNA using alpha and beta constant primers.

An oligo carrying a UMI was ligated to the cDNA 3' end. An equimolar mix of RC1.1 and RC1.2 primed the beta chain across TRBC1 and TRBC2. TCRdb reprocessed the UMI-ligation and nested PCR reads with MiXCR, giving one entry per CDR3 protein. Of around 50,000 distinct CDR3 sequences listed, roughly 10% were seen once; the top ten hold less than 11%. Sequenced input: PBMCs spiked with cells of the T cell clone KT2. These receptors all stem from a human donor.

This clonotype was observed a few times. This chain joins TRBV3-1 and TRBJ2-1, with D perhaps TRBD2 (6 bases). Germline-derived CDR1 and CDR2 are LGHDT and YNNKEL (reference sequence). Trimming took off 3 bases at V and 9 bases at J, with 21 bases between the two ends. The CDR3 runs to 16 residues. The DNA for the CDR3 is TGTGCCAGCAGCCAGAGGGACTTTCCGGGAAGGGGTGAGCAGTTCTTC. Translating gives CASSQRDFPGRGEQFF.

The rearrangement joins TRBV6-2 or TRBV6-3 to TRBJ2-7; 10 bases align to TRBD2. CDR1 and CDR2 (germline): MNHEY, SVGEGT. This CDR3 comprises 17 residues. Trimming cost V 0 bases and J 2 bases; bases outside gene matches: 7. The CDR3 loop reads CASSYSIETSGAYEQYF. The CDR3 nucleotides read TGTGCCAGCAGTTACTCGATTGAAACTAGCGGGGCCTACGAGCAGTACTTC.

The chain carries TRBV18 and TRBJ1-2; the D is unclear. The CDR3 length is 15 residues. Germline V gives CDR1 KGHSH, CDR2 LQKENI. Trimming removed 5 bases at V and 8 bases at J, with 21 bases between. The DNA of the CDR3 is TGTGCCAGCTCAATCCAGCCGGATTTGATGCAAGGCTACACCTTC. Translated, it gives CASSIQPDLMQGYTF.

This clonotype was seen only a few times. The CDR3 here is CATRRDGGYNEQFF. CDR3 nucleotides: TGTGCCACCCGCCGGGACGGGGGGTACAATGAGCAGTTCTTC. V and J are TRBV15 and TRBJ2-1, with TRBD2 identical over 7 bases. The CDR3 loop spans 14 amino acids. Germline assignment: CDR1 LNHNV and CDR2 YYDKDF (reference sequence). V lost 8 bases and J lost 4; bases outside the gene matches: 8.

This clonotype was observed a few times. The chain has TRBV7-9 and TRBJ1-2, with 9 positions matching TRBD1. Trimming at V came to 6 bases and at J to 5 bases, leaving 16 bases not matched to a gene. This CDR3 contains 17 residues. The germline V gene encodes CDR1 SEHNR and CDR2 FQNEAQ (reference sequence). The CDR3 reads CASSPTGGHSPRYGYTF. Written as DNA, the CDR3 is TGTGCCAGCAGTCCCACAGGGGGCCACTCTCCTAGGTATGGCTACACCTTC.

V gene TRBV29-1 combines with J gene TRBJ2-3; D is perhaps TRBD1 (6 bases). Germline CDR1 reads SQVTM; CDR2 reads ANQGSEA. This CDR3 is built from 13 residues. Trimming removed 1 base at V and 14 bases at J, with 19 bases between. CDR3 bases: TGCAGCGTTGAAGGGCGGCAACAGTCCAGGGGGTATTTT. Its protein is CSVEGRQQSRGYF.

This clonotype was detected ten times or more. The V gene is TRBV20-1, the J gene TRBJ2-3; no firm D call. V was pared by 2 bases and J by 1 base, with 13 bases between. This CDR3 is built from 15 residues. Per germline, CDR1 DFQATT and CDR2 SNEGSKA (reference sequence). This chain's CDR3 is CSARSYGQGTDTQYF. As DNA, the CDR3 is TGCAGTGCTAGATCATACGGGCAGGGCACAGATACGCAGTATTTT.

V and J are TRBV12-3 or TRBV12-4 and TRBJ2-1; D not resolved. The CDR3 contains 11 residues. The V end was cut by 6 bases, the J end by 9 bases, with 9 bases between. DNA of the CDR3: TGTGCCAGCAGGCTAATCACTGAGCAGTTCTTC. Translated: CASRLITEQFF.

This chain uses TRBV6-5 with TRBJ1-2; the D is unclear. V dropped 5 bases and J dropped 3 bases, with 7 bases sitting between them. CDR3 length: 12 amino acids. Germline CDR1 MNHEY, CDR2 SVGAGI. The CDR3 region is CASSAQDYGYTF. CDR3 nucleotides: TGTGCCAGCAGTGCCCAGGACTATGGCTACACCTTC.